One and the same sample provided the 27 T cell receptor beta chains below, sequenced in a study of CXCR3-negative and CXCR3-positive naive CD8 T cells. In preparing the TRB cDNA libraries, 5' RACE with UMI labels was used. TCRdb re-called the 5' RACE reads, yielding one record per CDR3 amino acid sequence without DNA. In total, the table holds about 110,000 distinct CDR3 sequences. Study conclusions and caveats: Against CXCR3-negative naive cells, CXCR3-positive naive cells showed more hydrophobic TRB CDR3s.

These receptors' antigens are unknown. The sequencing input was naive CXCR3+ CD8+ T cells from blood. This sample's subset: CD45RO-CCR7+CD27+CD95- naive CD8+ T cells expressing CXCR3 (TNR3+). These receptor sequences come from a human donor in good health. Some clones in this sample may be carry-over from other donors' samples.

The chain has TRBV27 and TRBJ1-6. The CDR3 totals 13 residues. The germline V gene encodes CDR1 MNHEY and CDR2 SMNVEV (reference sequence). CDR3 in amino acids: CASSSSGNSPLHF.

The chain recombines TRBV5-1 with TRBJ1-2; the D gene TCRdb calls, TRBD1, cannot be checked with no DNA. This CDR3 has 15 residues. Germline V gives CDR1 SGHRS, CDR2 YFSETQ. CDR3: CASSDGQGANYGYTF.

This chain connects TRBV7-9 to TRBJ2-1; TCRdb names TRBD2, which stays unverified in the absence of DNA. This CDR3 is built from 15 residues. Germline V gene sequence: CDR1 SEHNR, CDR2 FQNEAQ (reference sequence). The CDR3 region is CASSPSGGSLGEQFF.

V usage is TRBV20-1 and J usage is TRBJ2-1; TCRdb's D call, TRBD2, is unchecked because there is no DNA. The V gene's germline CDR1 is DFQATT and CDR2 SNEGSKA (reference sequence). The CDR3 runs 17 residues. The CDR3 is CSASGRIGLAPNNEQFF.

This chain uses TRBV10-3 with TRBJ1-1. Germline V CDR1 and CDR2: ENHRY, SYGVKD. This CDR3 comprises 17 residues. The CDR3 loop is CAISEIDLETRTLEAFF.

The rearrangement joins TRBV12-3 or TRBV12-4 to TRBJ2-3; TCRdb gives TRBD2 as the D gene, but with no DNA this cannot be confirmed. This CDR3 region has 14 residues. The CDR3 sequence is CASSPGTPFDWKYF.

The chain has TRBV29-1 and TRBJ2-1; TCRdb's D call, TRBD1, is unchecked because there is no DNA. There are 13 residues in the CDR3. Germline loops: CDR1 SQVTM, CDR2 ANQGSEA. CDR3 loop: CSVVGQGYNEQFF.

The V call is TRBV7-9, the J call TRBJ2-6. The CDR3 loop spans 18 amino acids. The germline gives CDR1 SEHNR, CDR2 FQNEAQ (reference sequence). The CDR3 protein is CASSRVEFTNSGANVLTF.

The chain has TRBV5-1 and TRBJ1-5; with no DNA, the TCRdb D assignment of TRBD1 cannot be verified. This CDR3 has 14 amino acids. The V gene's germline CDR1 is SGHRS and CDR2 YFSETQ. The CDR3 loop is CASSFDRSNQPQHF. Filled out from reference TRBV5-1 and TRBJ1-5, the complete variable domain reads KAGVTQTPRYLIKTRGQQVTLSCSPISGHRSVSWYQQTPGQGLQFLFEYFSETQRNKGNFPGRFSGRQFSNSRSEMNVSTLELGDSALYLCASSFDRSNQPQHFGDGTRLSIL.

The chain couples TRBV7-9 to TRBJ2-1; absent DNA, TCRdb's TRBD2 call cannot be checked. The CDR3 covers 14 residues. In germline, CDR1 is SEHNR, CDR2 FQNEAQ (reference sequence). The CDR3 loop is CASSWGLANNEQFF.

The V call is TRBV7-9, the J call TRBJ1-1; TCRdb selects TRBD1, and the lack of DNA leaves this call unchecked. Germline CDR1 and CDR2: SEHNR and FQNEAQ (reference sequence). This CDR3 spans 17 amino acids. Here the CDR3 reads CASSLDRGSFVNTEAFF.

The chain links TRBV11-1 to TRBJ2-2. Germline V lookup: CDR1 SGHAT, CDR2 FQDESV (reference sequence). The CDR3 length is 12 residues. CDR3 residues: CASSFDSGELFF.

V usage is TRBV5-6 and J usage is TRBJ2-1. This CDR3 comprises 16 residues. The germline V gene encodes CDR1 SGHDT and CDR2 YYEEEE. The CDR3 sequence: CASSLVSEDQADEQFF.

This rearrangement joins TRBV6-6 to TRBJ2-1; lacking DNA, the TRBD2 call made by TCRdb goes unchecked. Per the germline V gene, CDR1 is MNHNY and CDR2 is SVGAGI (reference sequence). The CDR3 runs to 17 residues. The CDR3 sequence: CASSSIIPPVHQDEQFF.

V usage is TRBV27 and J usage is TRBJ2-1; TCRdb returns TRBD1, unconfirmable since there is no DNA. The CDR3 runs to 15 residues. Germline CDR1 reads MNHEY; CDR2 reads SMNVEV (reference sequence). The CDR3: CASSLRAGADNEQFF.

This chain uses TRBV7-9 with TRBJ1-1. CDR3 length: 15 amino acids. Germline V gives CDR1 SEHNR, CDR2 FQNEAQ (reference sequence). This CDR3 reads CASSPPAQGNTEAFF.

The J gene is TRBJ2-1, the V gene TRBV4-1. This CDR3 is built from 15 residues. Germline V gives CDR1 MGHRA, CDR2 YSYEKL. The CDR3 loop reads CASSQGASVGDEQFF.

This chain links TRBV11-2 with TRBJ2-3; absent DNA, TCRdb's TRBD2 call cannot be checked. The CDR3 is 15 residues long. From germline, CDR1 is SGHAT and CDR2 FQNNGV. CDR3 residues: CASSLARGLTDTQYF.

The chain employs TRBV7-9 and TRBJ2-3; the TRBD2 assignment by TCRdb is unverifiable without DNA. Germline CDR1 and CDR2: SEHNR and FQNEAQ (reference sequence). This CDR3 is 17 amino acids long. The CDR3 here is CASSLWMSGGSTDTQYF.

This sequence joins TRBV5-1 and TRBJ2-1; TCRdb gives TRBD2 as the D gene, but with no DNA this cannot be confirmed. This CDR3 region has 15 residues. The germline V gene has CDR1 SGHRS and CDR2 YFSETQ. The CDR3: CASSFGTGLYNEQFF.

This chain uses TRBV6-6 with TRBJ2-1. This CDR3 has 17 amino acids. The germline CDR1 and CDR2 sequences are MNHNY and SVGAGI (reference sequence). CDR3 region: CASSYPNTDRGYNEQFF.

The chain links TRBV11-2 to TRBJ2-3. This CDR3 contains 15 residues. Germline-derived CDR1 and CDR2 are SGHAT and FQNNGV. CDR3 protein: CASSLVQTSTDTQYF.

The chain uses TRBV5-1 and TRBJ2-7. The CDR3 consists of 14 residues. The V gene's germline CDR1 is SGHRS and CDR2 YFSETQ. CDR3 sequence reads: CASSPSGSWDEQYF.

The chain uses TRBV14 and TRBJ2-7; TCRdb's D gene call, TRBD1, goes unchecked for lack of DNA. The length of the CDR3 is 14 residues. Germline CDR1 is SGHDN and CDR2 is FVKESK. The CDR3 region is CASSWGTGFSEQYF.

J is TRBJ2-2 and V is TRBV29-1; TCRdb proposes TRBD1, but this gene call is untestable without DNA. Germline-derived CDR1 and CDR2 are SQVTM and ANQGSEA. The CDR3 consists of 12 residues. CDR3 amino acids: CSASGTAGELFF.

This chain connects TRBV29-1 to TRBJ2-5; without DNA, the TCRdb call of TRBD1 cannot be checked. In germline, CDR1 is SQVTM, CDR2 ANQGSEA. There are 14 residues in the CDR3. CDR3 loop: CSVEGGERGETQYF.

CDR3 amino acids: CAISESTSGGTDEQYF. The V and J genes are TRBV10-3 and TRBJ2-7; the D call of TRBD2 rests on TCRdb alone, since no DNA is present to check it. The CDR3 has 16 residues. Germline V gene sequence: CDR1 ENHRY, CDR2 SYGVKD.